These T cell receptor beta chains were read from a single sample in a study of T cells in Graves' hyperthyroidism and ophthalmopathy. MiXCR was run by TCRdb on the multiplex PCR reads, yielding one entry per CDR3 protein. The repertoire holds 480,000 or so distinct CDR3 sequences, with around 14% as singletons. Sequences were obtained from blood. The receptors come from a woman under 30 with Graves' hyperthyroidism. Each CDR3 is given with its conserved first and last residue. Each record gives: V gene, D gene, J gene, clone size, CDR3 DNA, CDR3 protein. A D gene is named only where the DNA matches it firmly. Clone sizes are given selectively: once, few, many, or a class where the clone is expanded.

TRBV11-2,-,TRBJ2-2,many,TGTGCCAGCAGCTCCATCCGGAGGAACACCGGGGAGCTGTTTTTT,CASSSIRRNTGELFF
TRBV10-3,-,TRBJ1-2,many,TGTGCCATCAGTGAGTCGGCCTTAAGGGGGACCATTCGGTATGGCTACACCTTC,CAISESALRGTIRYGYTF
TRBV6-2/TRBV6-3,-,TRBJ1-2,many,TGTGCCAGCAGTTACGGCGGCCGGGGTGAAAAGGGCTACACCTTC,CASSYGGRGEKGYTF
TRBV20-1,TRBD2,TRBJ2-1,-,TGCAGTGCTATCCGAGATGGGACTACCCATGAGCAGTTCTTC,CSAIRDGTTHEQFF
TRBV20-1,-,TRBJ2-2,many,TGCAGTGCTAGGGAACCCCTCGTAGGCGGGGAGCTGTTTTTT,CSAREPLVGGELFF
TRBV6-2/TRBV6-3,TRBD2,TRBJ2-5,-,TGTGCCAGCAGTTACCGGGTCGGGGGGAGCGATCAAGAGACCCAGTACTTC,CASSYRVGGSDQETQYF
TRBV10-3,TRBD1,TRBJ1-4,many,TGTGCCATCAGTGTTGGACAGGGTACTGAAAAACTGTTTTTT,CAISVGQGTEKLFF
TRBV20-1,TRBD2,TRBJ2-1,-,TGCAGTGCTTTAGGACTAGCGGGGAGCTCCTACAATGAGCAGTTCTTC,CSALGLAGSSYNEQFF
TRBV20-1,TRBD2,TRBJ2-2,few,TGCAGTGCTAGAGATCAGGGACTAGCGGGAGTATACACCGGGGAGCTGTTTTTT,CSARDQGLAGVYTGELFF
TRBV28,-,TRBJ2-2,many,TGTGCCAGCAAAACGACAAAAACCACCGGGGAGCTGTTTTTT,CASKTTKTTGELFF
TRBV19,-,TRBJ2-1,many,TGTGCCAGTAGTAACGTCCCGGGCAATGAGCAGTTCTTC,CASSNVPGNEQFF
TRBV6-2/TRBV6-3,TRBD1,TRBJ2-2,many,TGTGCCAGCGGGGACAGGCACACCGGGGAGCTGTTTTTT,CASGDRHTGELFF
TRBV3-1,TRBD2,TRBJ2-1,many,TGTGCCAGCAGCCAAGATCGGGTGGGAGGGCCCCTTAGGGAGCAGTTCTTC,CASSQDRVGGPLREQFF
TRBV11-2,TRBD2,TRBJ2-1,many,TGTGCCAGCAGCTTTGCCGGGACTAGAGGACATGAGCAGTTCTTC,CASSFAGTRGHEQFF
TRBV7-8,TRBD2,TRBJ2-2,many,TGTGCCAGCAGCTTCTCAGCGGGAGGATACACCGGGGAGCTGTTTTTT,CASSFSAGGYTGELFF
TRBV3-1,TRBD1,TRBJ1-1,-,TGTGCCAGCAGCCTGAGACAGGGGGCTTCTGAAGCTTTCTTT,CASSLRQGASEAFF
TRBV12-3/TRBV12-4,-,TRBJ2-1,-,TGTGCCAGCCACCCCGGGGATCTCCCCGATGAGCAGTTCTTC,CASHPGDLPDEQFF
TRBV3-1,TRBD2,TRBJ2-5,few,TGTGCCAGCAGCCCAGTCATTAGTGGCGGGGGGTACCAAGAGACCCAGTACTTC,CASSPVISGGGYQETQYF
TRBV18,-,TRBJ1-1,many,TGTGCCAGCTCACCGGAGGGAACGAGCACTGAAGCTTTCTTT,CASSPEGTSTEAFF
TRBV28,TRBD1,TRBJ2-7,many,TGTGCCAGCAGTTTAGGGCTGAAAGGGGCGAGGGGGCCAAACTCCTACGAGCAGTACTTC,CASSLGLKGARGPNSYEQYF